This T cell receptor beta chain was sequenced during a study of T cells after yellow fever vaccination. Study observations and caveats: One caveat is that FACS-sorted repertoires could contain abundant clonotypes contaminating from the bulk population.

The 5'RACE template-switching step produced TCR cDNA and added a universal primer site and UMIs. Via MiXCR, TCRdb re-called the 5' RACE reads, giving one row per CDR3 protein. The sample includes hundreds of thousands of distinct CDR3 sequences, less than 20% of them seen just once. The germline V gene has CDR1 ENHRY and CDR2 SYGVKD. With 0 bases removed from V and 3 bases from J, the gap between germline ends came to 11 bases. The CDR3 loop spans 15 amino acids. This clonotype was observed a handful of times. Its antigen is unknown. The sequence came from a man aged 18 to 29 who received the YFV17D yellow fever vaccine. Material: PBMCs, obtained about 5 days after the first yellow fever vaccination. The genes are TRBV10-3 and TRBJ2-5, with D possibly TRBD2 on 5 matching bases. As DNA, the CDR3 is TGTGCCATCAGTGAGTCTTCGGCGGGTGAAGAGACCCAGTACTTC. Amino acids: CAISESSAGEETQYF.